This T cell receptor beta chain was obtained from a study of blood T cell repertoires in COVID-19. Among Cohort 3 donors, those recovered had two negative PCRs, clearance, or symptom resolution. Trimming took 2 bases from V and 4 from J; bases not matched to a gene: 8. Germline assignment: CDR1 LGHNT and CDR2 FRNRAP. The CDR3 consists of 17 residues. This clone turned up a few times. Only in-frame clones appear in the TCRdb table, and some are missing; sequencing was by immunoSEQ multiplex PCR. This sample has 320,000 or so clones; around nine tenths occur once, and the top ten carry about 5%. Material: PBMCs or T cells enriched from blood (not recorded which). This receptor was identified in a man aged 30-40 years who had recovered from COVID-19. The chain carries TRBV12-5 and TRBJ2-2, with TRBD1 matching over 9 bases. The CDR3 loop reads CASGLSTQGAGTGELFF. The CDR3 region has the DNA TGTGCTAGTGGTTTGTCCACACAGGGGGCGGGCACCGGGGAGCTGTTTTTT.